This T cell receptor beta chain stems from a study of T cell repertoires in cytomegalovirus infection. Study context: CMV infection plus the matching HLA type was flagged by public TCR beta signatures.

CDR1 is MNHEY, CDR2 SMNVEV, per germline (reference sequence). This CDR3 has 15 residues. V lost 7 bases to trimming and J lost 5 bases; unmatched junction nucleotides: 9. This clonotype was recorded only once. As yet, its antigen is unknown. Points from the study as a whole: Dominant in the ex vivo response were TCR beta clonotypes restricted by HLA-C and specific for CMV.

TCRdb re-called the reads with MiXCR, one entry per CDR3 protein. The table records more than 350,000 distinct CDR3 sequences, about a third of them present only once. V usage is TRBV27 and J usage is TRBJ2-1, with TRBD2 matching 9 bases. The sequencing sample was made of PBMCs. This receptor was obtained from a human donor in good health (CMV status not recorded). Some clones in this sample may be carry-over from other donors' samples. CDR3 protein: CASTGFSGGNNEQFF. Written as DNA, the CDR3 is TGTGCCAGCACCGGCTTTAGCGGGGGAAACAATGAGCAGTTCTTC.